This entry features one TCR beta chain sequence. Its matching antigen is unknown. This specimen comes from a study of T-cell reconstitution after alpha-beta-depleted transplantation in children. Germline assignment: CDR1 SGHAT and CDR2 FQNNGV. With V trimmed by 5 bases and J by 3 bases, 4 bases remained unmatched. The length of the CDR3 is 14 residues. Preparation of the TCRbeta library involved a method that used unique molecular identifiers. TCRdb re-derived calls from the PCR reads in MiXCR, one entry per CDR3 protein. The sample lists 400,000 to 450,000 distinct CDR3 sequences, 43% seen once, with approximately 25% in the top ten. Study-wide results and limits: Newly made T cells mostly supplied T-cell counts and diversity one year after transplant.

This sequence was found in a girl between 2 and 10 years old with aplastic anemia, due to receive a stem cell transplant. The starting material was PBMCs, obtained before TCRalphabeta/CD19-depleted stem cell transplant. The rearrangement links TRBV11-2 to TRBJ2-7; TRBD2 matches 10 bases. This CDR3 reads CASSASGGFYEQYF. CDR3 coding DNA: TGTGCCAGCAGCGCTAGCGGGGGATTCTACGAGCAGTACTTC.